Presented here are 7 T cell receptor beta chains from one specimen sequenced in a study of blood T cell repertoires in COVID-19. Some clones are missing from TCRdb's copy, which holds only in-frame ones; the method was immunoSEQ multiplex PCR. The repertoire holds roughly 230,000 clones, with about 88% as singletons. Sequencing was carried out using peripheral blood. All receptors come from a man aged 65 to 79 with acute or convalescent COVID-19.

The chain has TRBV9 and TRBJ2-7, with 8 bases that match TRBD2. Germline V lookup: CDR1 SGDLS, CDR2 YYNGEE. The CDR3 length is 14 residues. Germline trimming cut 0 bases from V and 6 bases from J; bases unmatched to any gene: 5. The DNA for the CDR3 is TGTGCCAGCAGCGTAGATTTGGGGACTAGCGAGCAGTACTTC. Protein sequence: CASSVDLGTSEQYF.

V and J are TRBV5-1 and TRBJ1-2; 10 bases are shared with TRBD1. Germline CDR1 is SGHRS and CDR2 is YFSETQ. The CDR3 extends over 15 amino acids. V shed 0 bases, J shed 7 bases, and the junction held 6 bases outside the gene matches. In nucleotides, the CDR3 is TGCGCCAGCAGCTTGGAGGGACAGGGGTTTGGTGGCTACACCTTC. Its translation: CASSLEGQGFGGYTF.

This chain links TRBV25-1 with TRBJ2-3, with TRBD2 matching 9 bases. Losses at the gene ends were 4 bases for V and 1 base for J; bases not matched to a gene: 6. This CDR3 has 16 amino acids. Germline values: CDR1 MGHDK, CDR2 SYGVNS. The DNA for the CDR3 is TGTGCCAGCAGTGGGACTAGCGTCAGACGCACAGATACGCAGTATTTT. Translated, it gives CASSGTSVRRTDTQYF.

The chain couples TRBV2 to TRBJ2-4; possibly TRBD1 for D (5 bases). The V and J ends lost 3 bases and 6 bases respectively, with 12 bases between them. Germline assignment: CDR1 SNHLY and CDR2 FYNNEI. The CDR3 length is 14 residues. As DNA, the CDR3 is TGTGCCAGCAGTGATCGGACAAATAGAAACATTCAGTACTTC. Amino acids: CASSDRTNRNIQYF.

This chain links TRBV7-3 with TRBJ1-2; 9 nucleotides line up with TRBD1. There are 13 residues in the CDR3. V shed 2 bases, J shed 6 bases, and the junction held 1 base outside the gene matches. Per the germline V gene, CDR1 is SGHTA and CDR2 is FQGTGA. The chain's CDR3 is CASSLGDRDGYTF. As DNA, the CDR3 is TGTGCCAGCAGCTTAGGGGACAGGGATGGCTACACCTTC.

This clone was seen once. V is TRBV29-1 and J is TRBJ2-5, with 10 positions matching TRBD1. With 2 bases clipped from V and 7 bases from J, the junction kept 10 bases outside the gene matches. The CDR3 extends over 15 amino acids. Germline CDR1 is SQVTM and CDR2 is ANQGSEA. The CDR3 region is CSVERDRGRAGTQYF. The CDR3 DNA sequence: TGCAGCGTTGAAAGGGACAGGGGCCGCGCGGGGACCCAGTACTTC.

V usage is TRBV29-1 and J usage is TRBJ2-5; 8 bases fit TRBD2. CDR3 length equals 11 residues. V was pared by 1 base and J by 11 bases, with 3 bases of the junction left unmatched. The V gene's germline CDR1 is SQVTM and CDR2 ANQGSEA. The CDR3 loop reads CSVEAGGEQYF. CDR3 nucleotide sequence: TGCAGCGTTGAAGCCGGGGGGGAGCAGTACTTC.